This T cell receptor beta chain was identified during a study of T-cell reconstitution after alpha-beta-depleted transplantation in children. The sample holds a few counts of this clonotype. Germline CDR1 SGHAT, CDR2 FQNNGV. Trimming pared 2 bases from V and 0 bases from J, leaving 10 bases between. The CDR3 contains 15 residues. A library of TCRbeta sequences, prepared with unique molecular identifiers, was generated. One entry per CDR3 protein, called by TCRdb with MiXCR from the PCR reads. The data hold about 340,000 distinct CDR3 sequences, with about an eighth observed a single time. Material: PBMCs, obtained from the stem cell graft. J is TRBJ1-1 and V is TRBV11-2; unclear D gene. This clonotype was sampled from a human donor who donated a stem cell graft to a child with Fanconi anemia. The CDR3 sequence: CASSLSAALNTEAFF. The CDR3 DNA follows: TGTGCCAGCAGCTTATCGGCAGCGTTGAACACTGAAGCTTTCTTT.